This T cell receptor beta chain was identified during a study of cytomegalovirus exposure and HLA in healthy donors. Study-wide background: The early release's HLA-typed donors yielded 65 million to 85 million unique TCRs. Study findings and constraints: Among TCR beta chains of equal frequency, HLA-associated ones were more clonally expanded in a later analysis.

CDR3 length equals 14 residues. The germline V and J ends were trimmed by 1 base and 0 bases, with 6 bases remaining between them. Germline V gene data show CDR1 as LGHNA and CDR2 as YSLEER. Primers: 60 Vbeta forward and 13 Jbeta reverse. Here immunoSEQ multiplex PCR was the method, and the copy in TCRdb shows in-frame clones only, minus some. The data contain about 140,000 clones, around 80% of them seen just once; the ten biggest clones take up around 2.5%. Notes on this clone: What it binds is not known.

These donors, healthy bone marrow donors, were studied. The chain employs TRBV4-3 and TRBJ1-1, with D unclear. The sample taken for sequencing was PBMCs. This sequence was found in a boy younger than 10 in good health and CMV-seronegative. The CDR3 region has the DNA TGCGCCAGCAGCCAAGCTGTCCTGAACACTGAAGCTTTCTTT. Its protein is CASSQAVLNTEAFF.